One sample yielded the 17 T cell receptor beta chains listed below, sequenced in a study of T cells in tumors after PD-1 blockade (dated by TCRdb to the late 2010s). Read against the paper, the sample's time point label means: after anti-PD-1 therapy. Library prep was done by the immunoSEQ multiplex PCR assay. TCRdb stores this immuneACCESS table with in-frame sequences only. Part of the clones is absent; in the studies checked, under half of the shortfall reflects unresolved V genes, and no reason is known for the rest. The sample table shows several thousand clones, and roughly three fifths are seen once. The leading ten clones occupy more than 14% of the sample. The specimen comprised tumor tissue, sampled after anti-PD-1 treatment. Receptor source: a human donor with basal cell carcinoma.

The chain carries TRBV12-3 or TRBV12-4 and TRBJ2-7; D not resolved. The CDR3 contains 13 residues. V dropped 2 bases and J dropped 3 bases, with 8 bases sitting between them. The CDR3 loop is CASSLPALYEQYF. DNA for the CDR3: TGTGCCAGCAGTTTACCGGCTCTCTACGAGCAGTACTTC.

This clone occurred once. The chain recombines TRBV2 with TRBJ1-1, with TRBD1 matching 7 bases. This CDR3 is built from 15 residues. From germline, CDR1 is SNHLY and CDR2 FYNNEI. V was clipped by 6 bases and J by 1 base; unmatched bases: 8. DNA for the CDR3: TGTGCCAGCAGGCCCACGGGACAGACGAACACTGAAGCTTTCTTT. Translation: CASRPTGQTNTEAFF.

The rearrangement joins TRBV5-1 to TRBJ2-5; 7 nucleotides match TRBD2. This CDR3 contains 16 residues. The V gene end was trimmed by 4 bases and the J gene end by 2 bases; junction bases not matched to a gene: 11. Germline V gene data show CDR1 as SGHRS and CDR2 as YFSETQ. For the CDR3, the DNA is TGCGCCAGCAGCCCGAGATATTGGGGGGGACAAGAGACCCAGTACTTC. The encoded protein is CASSPRYWGGQETQYF.

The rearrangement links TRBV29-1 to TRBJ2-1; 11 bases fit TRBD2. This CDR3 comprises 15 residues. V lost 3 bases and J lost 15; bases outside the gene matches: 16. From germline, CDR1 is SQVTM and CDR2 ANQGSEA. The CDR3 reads CSVESDRTSGSQSFF. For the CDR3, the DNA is TGCAGCGTTGAGTCCGACCGAACTAGCGGGAGTCAGTCGTTCTTC.

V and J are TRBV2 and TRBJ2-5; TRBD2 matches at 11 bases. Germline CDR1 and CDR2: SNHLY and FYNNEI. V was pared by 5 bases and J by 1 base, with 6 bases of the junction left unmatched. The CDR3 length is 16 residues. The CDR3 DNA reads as TGTGCCAGCAGTCGCGGACTAGCGGGCCCCCAAGAGACCCAGTACTTC. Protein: CASSRGLAGPQETQYF. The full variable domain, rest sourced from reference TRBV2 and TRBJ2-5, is EPEVTQTPSHQVTQMGQEVILRCVPISNHLYFYWYRQILGQKVEFLVSFYNNEISEKSEIFDDQFSVERPDGSNFTLKIRSTKLEDSAMYFCASSRGLAGPQETQYFGPGTRLLVL.

The CDR3, as DNA: TGTGCCAGCAGCCCCTATCGCGGGACAGGCAACACCGGGGAGCTGTTTTTT. Amino acid sequence: CASSPYRGTGNTGELFF. The V gene is TRBV3-1 (or the pseudogene TRBV3-2), the J gene TRBJ2-2; 8 bases map to TRBD1. The CDR3 consists of 17 residues. CDR1 is LGHDT and CDR2 is YNNKEL in the germline V gene (reference sequence). V shed 4 bases and J 2 bases; nucleotides not matched to a gene: 9.

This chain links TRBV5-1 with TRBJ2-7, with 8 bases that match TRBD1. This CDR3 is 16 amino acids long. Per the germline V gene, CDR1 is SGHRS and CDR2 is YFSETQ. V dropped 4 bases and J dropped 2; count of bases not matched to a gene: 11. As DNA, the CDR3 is TGCGCCAGCAGCGCGCGCGGGACAGGCCCCGCCTACGAGCAGTACTTC. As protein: CASSARGTGPAYEQYF. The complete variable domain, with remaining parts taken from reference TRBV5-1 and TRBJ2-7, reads KAGVTQTPRYLIKTRGQQVTLSCSPISGHRSVSWYQQTPGQGLQFLFEYFSETQRNKGNFPGRFSGRQFSNSRSEMNVSTLELGDSALYLCASSARGTGPAYEQYFGPGTRLTVT.

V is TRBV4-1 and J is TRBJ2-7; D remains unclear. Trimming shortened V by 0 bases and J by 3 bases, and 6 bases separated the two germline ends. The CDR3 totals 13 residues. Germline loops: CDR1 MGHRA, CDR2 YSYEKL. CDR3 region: CASSQEQNYEQYF. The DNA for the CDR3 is TGCGCCAGCAGCCAAGAACAGAACTACGAGCAGTACTTC.

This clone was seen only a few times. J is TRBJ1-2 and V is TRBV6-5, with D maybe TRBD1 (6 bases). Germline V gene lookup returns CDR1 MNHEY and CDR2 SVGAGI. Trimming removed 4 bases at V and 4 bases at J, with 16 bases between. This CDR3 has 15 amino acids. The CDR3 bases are TGTGCCAGCAGTTCACCGATGACAGGTTTCTATGGCTACACCTTC. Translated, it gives CASSSPMTGFYGYTF.

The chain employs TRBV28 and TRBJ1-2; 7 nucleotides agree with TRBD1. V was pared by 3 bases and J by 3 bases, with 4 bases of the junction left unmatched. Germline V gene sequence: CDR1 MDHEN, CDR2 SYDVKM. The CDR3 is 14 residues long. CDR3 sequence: CASSFGTAYYGYTF. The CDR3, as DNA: TGTGCCAGCAGTTTTGGGACAGCATACTATGGCTACACCTTC.

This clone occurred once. DNA for the CDR3: TGTGCCAGCAGTACCCACACTAGCGGGGGCGGTGAGCAGTTCTTC. Protein: CASSTHTSGGGEQFF. The chain joins TRBV6-2 or TRBV6-3 to TRBJ2-1, with TRBD2 matching over 11 bases. The CDR3 loop spans 15 amino acids. V shed 5 bases, J shed 9 bases, and the junction held 9 bases outside the gene matches. Germline lookup yields CDR1 MNHEY and CDR2 SVGEGT.

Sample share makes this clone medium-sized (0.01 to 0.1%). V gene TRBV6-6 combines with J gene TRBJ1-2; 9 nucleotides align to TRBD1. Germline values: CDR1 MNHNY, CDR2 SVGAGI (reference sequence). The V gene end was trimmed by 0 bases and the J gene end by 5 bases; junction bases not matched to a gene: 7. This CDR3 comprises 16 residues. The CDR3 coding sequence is TGTGCCAGCAGTTACTCACGGGGACAGGGCGCTTATGGCTACACCTTC. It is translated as CASSYSRGQGAYGYTF.

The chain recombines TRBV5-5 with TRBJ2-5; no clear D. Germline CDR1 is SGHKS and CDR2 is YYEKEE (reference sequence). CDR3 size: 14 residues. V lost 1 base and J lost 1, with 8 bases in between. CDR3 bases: TGTGCCAGCAGCTTGTTTGGCACCCAAGAGACCCAGTACTTC. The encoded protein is CASSLFGTQETQYF.

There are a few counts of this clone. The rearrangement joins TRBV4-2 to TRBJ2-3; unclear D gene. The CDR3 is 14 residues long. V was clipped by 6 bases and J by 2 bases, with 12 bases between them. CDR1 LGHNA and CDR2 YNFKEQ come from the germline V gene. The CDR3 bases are TGTGCCAGCAGGATAGGTGGGGACACAGATACGCAGTATTTT. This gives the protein CASRIGGDTDTQYF.

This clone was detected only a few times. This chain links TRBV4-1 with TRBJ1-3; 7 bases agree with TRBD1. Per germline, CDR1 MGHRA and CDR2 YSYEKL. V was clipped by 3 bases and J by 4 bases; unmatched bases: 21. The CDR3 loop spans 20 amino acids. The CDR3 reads CASSQNRQGHGPTGGNTIYF. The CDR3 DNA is TGCGCCAGCAGCCAGAATCGACAGGGCCACGGACCGACGGGAGGAAACACCATATATTTT.

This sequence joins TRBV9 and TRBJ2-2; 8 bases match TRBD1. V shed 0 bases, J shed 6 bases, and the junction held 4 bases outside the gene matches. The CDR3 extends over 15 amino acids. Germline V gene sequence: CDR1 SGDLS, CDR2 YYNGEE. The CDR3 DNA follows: TGTGCCAGCAGCGTAGTGGACAGGGAATCCGGGGAGCTGTTTTTT. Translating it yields CASSVVDRESGELFF.

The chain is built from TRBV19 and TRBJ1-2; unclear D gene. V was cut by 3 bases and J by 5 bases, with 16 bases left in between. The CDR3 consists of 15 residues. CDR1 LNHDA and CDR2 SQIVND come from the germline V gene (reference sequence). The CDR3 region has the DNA TGTGCCAGTAGTATCGGGATGAGGGCCCAGTATGGCTACACCTTC. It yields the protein CASSIGMRAQYGYTF.